The 14 T cell receptor beta chains below all came from one sample that was sequenced in a study of blood T cell repertoires in COVID-19. Repertoires were generated with immunoSEQ multiplex PCR, while TCRdb's copy carries only in-frame clones and drops some. The sample lists hundreds of thousands of clones, roughly 90% seen once, with 11% in the top ten. Sequenced sample: peripheral blood. The receptors derive from a woman in her twenties or thirties with COVID-19, enrolled during active disease.

The chain joins TRBV18 to TRBJ2-3, with 14 nucleotides matching TRBD2. Germline CDR1 is KGHSH and CDR2 is LQKENI. The CDR3 is 15 residues long. Unmatched junction bases numbered 9, after V lost 5 bases and J lost 11 bases. CDR3 residues: CASSSSGTSGSEQYF. The DNA for the CDR3 is TGTGCCAGCTCATCGTCCGGGACTAGCGGGAGTGAGCAGTATTTT.

The gene calls are TRBV12-3 or TRBV12-4 and TRBJ1-2; the D gene is possibly TRBD1 (6 bases). This CDR3 spans 12 amino acids. Trimming shortened V by 11 bases and J by 6 bases, and 16 bases separated the two germline ends. DNA of the CDR3: TGTGCCGGGGGAACAGGGTTGAATGGCTACACCTTC. This sequence encodes CAGGTGLNGYTF.

The chain is built from TRBV9 and TRBJ2-5; tentatively, D is TRBD2 (5 bases). The CDR3 consists of 15 residues. Trimming stripped 4 bases from V and 2 bases from J, with 15 bases between. The germline V gene has CDR1 SGDLS and CDR2 YYNGEE. The CDR3 region is CASSTRGLMQETQYF. CDR3 DNA sequence: TGTGCCAGCAGCACCCGCGGGTTAATGCAAGAGACCCAGTACTTC.

The V and J genes are TRBV7-8 and TRBJ1-1; 7 bases match TRBD1. J lost 1 base, V lost 5 bases, and 10 bases had no gene match. The CDR3 covers 16 residues. From germline, CDR1 is SGHVS and CDR2 FQNEAQ. The CDR3 sequence: CASSHRQGGGNTEAFF. CDR3 DNA sequence: TGTGCCAGCAGCCACCGACAGGGCGGAGGGAACACTGAAGCTTTCTTT.

The chain links TRBV5-4 to TRBJ1-6; 9 nucleotides line up with TRBD1. This CDR3 contains 17 residues. The J segment lost 10 bases and the V segment lost 0 bases, leaving 11 bases of the junction unmatched. The germline V gene encodes CDR1 SGHNT and CDR2 YYREEE (reference sequence). CDR3 protein: CASSLGGQGGGRSPLHF. CDR3 DNA: TGTGCCAGCAGCTTGGGGGGACAGGGTGGGGGACGATCACCCCTCCACTTT. The complete variable domain, with remaining parts taken from reference TRBV5-4 and TRBJ1-6, reads ETGVTQSPTHLIKTRGQQVTLRCSSQSGHNTVSWYQQALGQGPQFIFQYYREEENGRGNFPPRFSGLQFPNYSSELNVNALELDDSALYLCASSLGGQGGGRSPLHFGNGTRLTVT.

This chain links TRBV5-4 with TRBJ1-3; TRBD1 aligns across 8 bases. V was clipped by 2 bases and J by 0 bases; unmatched bases: 1. The CDR3 runs 15 residues. The germline CDR1 and CDR2 sequences are SGHNT and YYREEE (reference sequence). The DNA of the CDR3 is TGTGCCAGCAGCTTAGGGACAGGCTCTGGAAACACCATATATTTT. It codes for CASSLGTGSGNTIYF.

The chain couples TRBV27 to TRBJ2-1, with 11 bases matching TRBD2. CDR3 length equals 13 residues. Germline V lookup: CDR1 MNHEY, CDR2 SMNVEV (reference sequence). Germline trimming cut 8 bases from V and 6 bases from J; bases unmatched to any gene: 3. Here the CDR3 reads CASGGLAGNEQFF. The CDR3 DNA sequence: TGTGCCAGCGGAGGACTAGCGGGCAATGAGCAGTTCTTC.

The CDR3: CASSLVARGSGEQYF. Written as DNA, the CDR3 is TGTGCCAGCAGCTTAGTAGCCCGGGGAAGCGGCGAGCAGTACTTC. The chain recombines TRBV7-6 with TRBJ2-7; D perhaps matches TRBD2 (5 bases). CDR1 and CDR2 (germline): SGHVS, FNYEAQ. This CDR3 is built from 15 residues. Trimming left V 1 base short and J 6 bases short, with 16 bases between.

V is TRBV19 and J is TRBJ2-3; TRBD2 might be the D (6 bases). The germline V and J ends were trimmed by 8 bases and 2 bases, with 17 bases remaining between them. Germline-derived CDR1 and CDR2 are LNHDA and SQIVND (reference sequence). The CDR3 extends over 15 amino acids. CDR3 loop: CASGAVSGNTDTQYF. The CDR3 DNA follows: TGTGCCAGTGGTGCGGTTAGCGGAAACACAGATACGCAGTATTTT.

This chain uses TRBV12-3 or TRBV12-4 with TRBJ2-3, with D possibly TRBD2 on 5 matching bases. This CDR3 comprises 12 residues. V gave up 7 bases and J gave up 4 bases, with 9 bases separating them. CDR3 residues: CASNEGSDTQYF. CDR3 bases: TGTGCCAGCAACGAGGGCTCAGATACGCAGTATTTT.

This clone was observed a single time. The chain combines TRBV21-1 with TRBJ2-2; the table's D call TRBD1 went unverified against the DNA. TRBV21-1 is an annotated pseudogene. The CDR3 contains 17 residues. CDR3 coding DNA: TGTGCCAGCAGCAAAGGGGTCAATCGAGGGGGTACCGGGGAGCTGTTTTTT. Protein product: CASSKGVNRGGTGELFF.

This sequence joins TRBV25-1 and TRBJ1-1, with D possibly TRBD1 on 5 matching bases. Between the trimmed V and J ends, which lost 8 bases and 4 bases, there was a span of 20 bases. This CDR3 region has 15 residues. From germline, CDR1 is MGHDK and CDR2 SYGVNS. CDR3 sequence: CASSRGGSLGTEAFF. CDR3 in DNA: TGTGCCAGCTCCCGGGGGGGGTCCCTGGGCACTGAAGCTTTCTTT.

V is TRBV13 and J is TRBJ2-7, with TRBD2 matching 7 bases. The CDR3 length is 15 residues. The germline V gene encodes CDR1 PRHDT and CDR2 FYEKMQ (reference sequence). With V trimmed by 4 bases and J by 5 bases, 11 bases remained unmatched. The CDR3 bases are TGTGCCAGCAGCTCGACGGGAGGAGGGGCCCACGAGCAGTACTTC. The encoded protein is CASSSTGGGAHEQYF.

V is TRBV5-1 and J is TRBJ2-7; 7 bases fit TRBD2. Per the germline V gene, CDR1 is SGHRS and CDR2 is YFSETQ. This CDR3 is 14 amino acids long. Trimming at V came to 4 bases and at J to 3 bases, leaving 7 bases not matched to a gene. CDR3 region: CASSNTGTNYEQYF. CDR3 DNA sequence: TGCGCCAGCAGCAACACCGGGACTAACTACGAGCAGTACTTC. Supplemented by reference TRBV5-1 and TRBJ2-7, the full variable domain reads KAGVTQTPRYLIKTRGQQVTLSCSPISGHRSVSWYQQTPGQGLQFLFEYFSETQRNKGNFPGRFSGRQFSNSRSEMNVSTLELGDSALYLCASSNTGTNYEQYFGPGTRLTVT.